The clone carrying this TCR beta chain turned up a few times. As yet, its antigen is unknown. These data belong to a study of beta chain features in type 1 diabetes. Study-level results: Significant though moderate, a shortening of TCRB CDR3s appeared in all four CD4+ subsets of Type 1 diabetes patients. Compared to healthy donors, patients appeared to have naive, central memory and Treg TCRB repertoires that were more alike. cDNA sequencing could over-represent cells with high TCR expression.

Every isolated RNA sample was fully reverse transcribed, so sequencing captured expressed TCRB transcripts. The protocol was immunoSEQ multiplex PCR, while the TCRdb copy is restricted to in-frame clones and leaves out a portion. The repertoire holds about 360,000 clones, with over 9.5% as singletons. The clonotype was recovered from a man aged 18 to 30 in good health. The sequenced sample consisted of naive CD4+ T cells from blood.

The CDR3 DNA reads TGCGCCAGCAGCTTAAACAGGGGTCCCTACGAGCAGTACTTC. This gives the protein CASSLNRGPYEQYF. The rearrangement joins TRBV5-1 to TRBJ2-7; 7 positions agree with TRBD1. The germline gives CDR1 SGHRS, CDR2 YFSETQ. The CDR3 is made up of 14 amino acids. The V and J ends lost 2 bases and 2 bases, in that order; junction bases with no gene match: 4. Drawing the rest from reference TRBV5-1 and TRBJ2-7, the complete variable domain is KAGVTQTPRYLIKTRGQQVTLSCSPISGHRSVSWYQQTPGQGLQFLFEYFSETQRNKGNFPGRFSGRQFSNSRSEMNVSTLELGDSALYLCASSLNRGPYEQYFGPGTRLTVT.